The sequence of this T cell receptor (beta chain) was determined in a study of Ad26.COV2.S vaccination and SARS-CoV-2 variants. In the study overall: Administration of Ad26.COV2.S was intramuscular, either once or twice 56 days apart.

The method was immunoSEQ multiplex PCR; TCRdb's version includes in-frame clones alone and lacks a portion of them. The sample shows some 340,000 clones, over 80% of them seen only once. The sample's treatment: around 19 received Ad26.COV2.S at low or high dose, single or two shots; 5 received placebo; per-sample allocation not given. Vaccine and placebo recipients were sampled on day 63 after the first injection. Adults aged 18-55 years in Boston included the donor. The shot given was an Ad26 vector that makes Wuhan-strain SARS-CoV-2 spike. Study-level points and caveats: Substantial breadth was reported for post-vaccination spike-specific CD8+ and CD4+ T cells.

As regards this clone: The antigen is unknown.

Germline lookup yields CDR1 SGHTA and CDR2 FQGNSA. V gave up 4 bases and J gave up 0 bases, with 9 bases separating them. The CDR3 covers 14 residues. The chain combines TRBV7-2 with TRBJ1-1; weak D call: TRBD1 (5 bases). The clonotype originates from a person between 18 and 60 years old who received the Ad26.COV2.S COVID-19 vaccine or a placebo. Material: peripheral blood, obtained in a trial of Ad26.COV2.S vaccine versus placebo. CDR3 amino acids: CASSWGGMNTEAFF. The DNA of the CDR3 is TGTGCCAGCAGCTGGGGCGGGATGAACACTGAAGCTTTCTTT.